Listed below are T cell receptor beta chains from one sample, sequenced in a study of cytomegalovirus exposure and HLA in healthy donors. Profiling relied on immunoSEQ multiplex PCR, and the TCRdb table lists in-frame clones only, not all of them. The table includes 200,000 to 250,000 clones, around 89% detected once. The sample consisted of PBMCs. These receptors were obtained from a woman under 30 in good health and CMV-seronegative. The CDR3 runs from the conserved cysteine through the conserved F or W. Each record gives: V gene, clone size, J gene, D gene, CDR3 DNA, CDR3 protein. A D gene is named only where the DNA matches it firmly. The size of a clone is reported for some rows only, either as once, few or many, or as a class for expanded clones.

v_gene: TRBV6-1
abundance: .
j_gene: TRBJ2-7
d_gene: TRBD1
CDR3nt: TGTGCCAGCAGGGGGGACAGGGGTAGAGAGCAGTACTTC
CDR3aa: CASRGDRGREQYF

v_gene: TRBV7-2
abundance: .
j_gene: TRBJ1-3
d_gene: .
CDR3nt: TGTGCCAGCAGCTTCACAGGTCCCTACTCTGGAAACACCATATATTTT
CDR3aa: CASSFTGPYSGNTIYF

v_gene: TRBV27
abundance: once
j_gene: TRBJ2-7
d_gene: TRBD2
CDR3nt: TGTGCCAGCAGTCCGGGACTAGCGGGGACTAGGGAGCAGTACTTC
CDR3aa: CASSPGLAGTREQYF

v_gene: TRBV29-1
abundance: .
j_gene: TRBJ1-3
d_gene: .
CDR3nt: TGCAGCGTCGTCCGAGGCTCTGGAAACACCATATATTTT
CDR3aa: CSVVRGSGNTIYF

v_gene: TRBV7-6
abundance: .
j_gene: TRBJ2-3
d_gene: TRBD2
CDR3nt: TGTGCCAGCAGCCCGTTGACTAGCGGAAGCACAGATACGCAGTATTTT
CDR3aa: CASSPLTSGSTDTQYF

v_gene: TRBV4-1
abundance: once
j_gene: TRBJ2-7
d_gene: TRBD2
CDR3nt: TGCGCCAGCAGCCCGCTAGCGGGAGTTCGATACGAGCAGTACTTC
CDR3aa: CASSPLAGVRYEQYF

v_gene: TRBV4-1
abundance: .
j_gene: TRBJ2-7
d_gene: TRBD2
CDR3nt: TGCGCCAGCAGCCAGAATCTAGCGGGAGGACCCTACGAGCAGTACTTC
CDR3aa: CASSQNLAGGPYEQYF

v_gene: TRBV5-4
abundance: .
j_gene: TRBJ2-3
d_gene: TRBD2
CDR3nt: TGTGCCAGCAGCTTGGAAGGACTAGCTTCCGATACGCAGTATTTT
CDR3aa: CASSLEGLASDTQYF

v_gene: TRBV27
abundance: .
j_gene: TRBJ2-7
d_gene: TRBD2
CDR3nt: TGTGCCAGCCGATTCAGCGGGGGGGGTAGGGGCGCAAAGTACTTC
CDR3aa: CASRFSGGGRGAKYF

v_gene: TRBV7-5
abundance: .
j_gene: TRBJ2-7
d_gene: .
CDR3nt: TGTGTCAGAAGCTTAAATAACGGGGGAACCTACGAGCAGTACTTC
CDR3aa: CVRSLNNGGTYEQYF

v_gene: TRBV6-5
abundance: once
j_gene: TRBJ1-1
d_gene: .
CDR3nt: TGTGCCAGCAGTAGGGGCTTGACGAACACTGAAGCTTTCTTT
CDR3aa: CASSRGLTNTEAFF

v_gene: TRBV5-1
abundance: .
j_gene: TRBJ2-7
d_gene: TRBD2
CDR3nt: TGCGCCAGCAGCTTGGGCAGGACTAGGAGCTCCTACGAGCAGTACTTC
CDR3aa: CASSLGRTRSSYEQYF

v_gene: TRBV29-1
abundance: .
j_gene: TRBJ1-2
d_gene: .
CDR3nt: TGCAGCGTTGAGTGGTGGGAAGGGCCTACCGGGAGTGGCTACACCTTC
CDR3aa: CSVEWWEGPTGSGYTF

v_gene: TRBV7-2
abundance: .
j_gene: TRBJ2-7
d_gene: .
CDR3nt: TGTGCCAGCAGCTTAGTATTCGCGTACGAGCAGTACTTC
CDR3aa: CASSLVFAYEQYF

v_gene: TRBV4-1
abundance: .
j_gene: TRBJ2-7
d_gene: TRBD2
CDR3nt: TGCGCCAGCAGCCAAGAGTTCAGCGGGGCTCGCGAGCAGTACTTC
CDR3aa: CASSQEFSGAREQYF

v_gene: TRBV11-2
abundance: few
j_gene: TRBJ2-1
d_gene: .
CDR3nt: TGTGCCAGCAGCTCCATCCGTAGGAGCTCCTACAATGAGCAGTTCTTC
CDR3aa: CASSSIRRSSYNEQFF

v_gene: TRBV9
abundance: .
j_gene: TRBJ2-3
d_gene: .
CDR3nt: TGTGCCAGCAGCTGGGGGGATTCTCATACGCAGTATTTT
CDR3aa: CASSWGDSHTQYF

v_gene: TRBV27
abundance: .
j_gene: TRBJ2-1
d_gene: TRBD2
CDR3nt: TGTGCCAGCAGTTCCCACCTAGCGGGCCGATACAATGAGCAGTTCTTC
CDR3aa: CASSSHLAGRYNEQFF

v_gene: TRBV29-1
abundance: .
j_gene: TRBJ2-2
d_gene: .
CDR3nt: TGCAGCGTCCGTCTTTCCACCGGGGAGCTGTTTTTT
CDR3aa: CSVRLSTGELFF

v_gene: TRBV2
abundance: once
j_gene: TRBJ1-4
d_gene: .
CDR3nt: TGTGCCAGCAGTGACGGGGAAGTTGGTGAAAAACTGTTTTTT
CDR3aa: CASSDGEVGEKLFF

v_gene: TRBV19
abundance: .
j_gene: TRBJ2-5
d_gene: TRBD1
CDR3nt: TGTGCCAGTAGTATCCGGGACAGGGGGCCGGAGACCCAGTACTTC
CDR3aa: CASSIRDRGPETQYF